These T cell receptor beta chains were read from a single sample in a study of CXCR3-negative and CXCR3-positive naive CD8 T cells. Reprocessing the 5' RACE reads, TCRdb reports a single entry for every CDR3 protein and omits DNA. The sample data list about 48,000 distinct CDR3 sequences. What was sequenced was memory CD8+ T cells from blood. Receptors were obtained from a human donor in good health. Some clones in this sample may be carry-over from other donors' samples. CDR3s include the opening cysteine and the closing phenylalanine or tryptophan. The size field is filled for only some rows; it gives once, few, many or a size class.

J	V	size	CDR3
TRBJ1-2	TRBV6-5	-	CASSFRAPDYGYTF
TRBJ2-1	TRBV9	-	CASSAGTSGYNEQFF
TRBJ1-1	TRBV6-6	-	CASSSGQGTEAFF
TRBJ1-6	TRBV6-5	-	CASSYGTGGNSPLHF
TRBJ2-1	TRBV6-5	-	CASRSGMDIEQFF
TRBJ2-5	TRBV6-1	-	CASRRGGLETQYF
TRBJ2-1	TRBV5-1	-	CASSLELNEQFF
TRBJ2-2	TRBV6-2/TRBV6-3	-	CASSYSRERNTGELFF
TRBJ2-7	TRBV29-1	-	CSVESSRENEQYF
TRBJ2-7	TRBV7-8	-	CASNHNPYEQYF
TRBJ2-3	TRBV28	-	CASSLGLGGTDTQYF
TRBJ1-1	TRBV7-3	-	CASSLNNLDTGAFF
TRBJ2-1	TRBV20-1	-	CSASKTTSGLGEQFF
TRBJ2-7	TRBV10-1	-	CASSPGTSGWGTYEQYF
TRBJ1-2	TRBV29-1	-	CSTHGRAHYGYTF
TRBJ1-4	TRBV28	-	CASSLPGSGEKLFF
TRBJ2-7	TRBV27	-	CASSLYGREQYF
TRBJ2-3	TRBV29-1	-	CSLYLGEGTDTQYF
TRBJ2-7	TRBV28	-	CASSLMSTGLSYEQYF
TRBJ2-7	TRBV6-5	-	CASSYSGGEQYF
TRBJ2-2	TRBV7-8	-	CASSKGDYTGELFF
TRBJ2-7	TRBV29-1	-	CSVEDRSSYEQYF
TRBJ2-1	TRBV29-1	-	CSVEGFDSYNEQFF
TRBJ1-1	TRBV5-5	-	CASSPPTGADTEAFF
TRBJ2-1	TRBV5-1	-	CASSITGVDEQFF
TRBJ2-3	TRBV6-4	-	CASSDSVGGGGPDTQYF
TRBJ1-2	TRBV4-3	-	CASSDGQGPYGYTF
TRBJ1-1	TRBV27	-	CASSVYSAGKGKTEAFF
TRBJ2-1	TRBV6-2/TRBV6-3	-	CASSFSTSSVWNEQFF
TRBJ2-1	TRBV7-2	-	CASRLAGYNEQFF
TRBJ2-2	TRBV6-5	-	CASTWGQEQTGELFF
TRBJ1-5	TRBV27	-	CASSFDPPGQTALPQHF
TRBJ2-7	TRBV4-3	-	CASSLGTSGTYEQYF
TRBJ2-7	TRBV12-3/TRBV12-4	-	CASSDRGPDEQYF
TRBJ1-5	TRBV27	medium-sized	CASSLIGGYGNQPQHF
TRBJ2-1	TRBV6-2/TRBV6-3	-	CASSPPGPEQFF
TRBJ1-1	TRBV20-1	-	CSASLGQLNTEAFF
TRBJ2-6	TRBV6-2/TRBV6-3	-	CASSYDSGANVLTF